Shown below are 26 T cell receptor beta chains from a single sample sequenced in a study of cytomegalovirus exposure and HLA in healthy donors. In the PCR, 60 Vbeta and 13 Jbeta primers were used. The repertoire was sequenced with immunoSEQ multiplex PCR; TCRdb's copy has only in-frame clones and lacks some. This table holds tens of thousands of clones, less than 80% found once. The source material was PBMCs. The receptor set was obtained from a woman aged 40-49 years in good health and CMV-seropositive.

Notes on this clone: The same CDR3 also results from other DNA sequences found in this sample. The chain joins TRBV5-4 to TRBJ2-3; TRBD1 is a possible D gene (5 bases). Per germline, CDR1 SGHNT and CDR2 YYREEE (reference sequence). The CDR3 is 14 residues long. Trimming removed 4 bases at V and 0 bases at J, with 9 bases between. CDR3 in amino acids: CASSRQGSTDTQYF. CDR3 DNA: TGTGCCAGCAGCCGTCAGGGTAGCACAGATACGCAGTATTTT.

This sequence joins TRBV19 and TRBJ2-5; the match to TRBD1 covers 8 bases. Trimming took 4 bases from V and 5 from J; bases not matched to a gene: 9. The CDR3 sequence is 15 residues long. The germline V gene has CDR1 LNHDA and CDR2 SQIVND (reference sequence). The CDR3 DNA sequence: TGTGCCAGTAGTAGGAACCAGGGGGCGCGGGAGACCCAGTACTTC. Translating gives CASSRNQGARETQYF.

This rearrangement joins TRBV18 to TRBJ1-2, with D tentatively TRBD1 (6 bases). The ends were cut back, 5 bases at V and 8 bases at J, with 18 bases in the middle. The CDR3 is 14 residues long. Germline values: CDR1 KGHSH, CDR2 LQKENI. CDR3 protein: CASSIGRGLGGYTF. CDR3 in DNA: TGTGCCAGCTCAATCGGGCGGGGGCTAGGCGGCTACACCTTC.

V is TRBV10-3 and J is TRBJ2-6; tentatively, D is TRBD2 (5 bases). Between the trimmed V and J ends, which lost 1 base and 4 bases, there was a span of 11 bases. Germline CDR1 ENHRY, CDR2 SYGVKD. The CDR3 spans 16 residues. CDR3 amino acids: CAISEFTGSGANVLTF. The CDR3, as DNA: TGTGCCATCAGTGAGTTCACGGGGTCCGGGGCCAACGTCCTGACTTTC.

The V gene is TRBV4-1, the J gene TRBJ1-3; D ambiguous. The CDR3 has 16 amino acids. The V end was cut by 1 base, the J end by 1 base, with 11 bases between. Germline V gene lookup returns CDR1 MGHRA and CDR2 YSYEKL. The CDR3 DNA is TGCGCCAGCAGCCAAGGTGTCGGGAGATCTGGAAACACCATATATTTT. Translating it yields CASSQGVGRSGNTIYF.

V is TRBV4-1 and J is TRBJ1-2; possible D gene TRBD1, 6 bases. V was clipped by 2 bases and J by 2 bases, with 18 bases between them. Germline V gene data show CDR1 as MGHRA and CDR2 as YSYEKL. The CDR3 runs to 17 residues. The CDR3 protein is CASSQPRRGARNYGYTF. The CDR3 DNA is TGCGCCAGCAGCCAACCTCGCCGGGGGGCGAGAAACTATGGCTACACCTTC.

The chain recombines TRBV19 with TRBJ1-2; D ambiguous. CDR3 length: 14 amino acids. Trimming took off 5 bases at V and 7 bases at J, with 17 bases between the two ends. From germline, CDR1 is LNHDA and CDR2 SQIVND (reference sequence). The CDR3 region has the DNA TGTGCCAGTAGTCACAACACGGGGAGCGGTGGCTACACCTTC. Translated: CASSHNTGSGGYTF.

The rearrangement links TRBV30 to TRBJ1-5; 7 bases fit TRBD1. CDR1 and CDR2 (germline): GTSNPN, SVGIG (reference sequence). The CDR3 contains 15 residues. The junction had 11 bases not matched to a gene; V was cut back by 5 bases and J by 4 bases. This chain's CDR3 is CAWGAGGRGNQPQHF. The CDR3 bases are TGTGCCTGGGGGGCAGGGGGTAGGGGAAATCAGCCCCAGCATTTT.

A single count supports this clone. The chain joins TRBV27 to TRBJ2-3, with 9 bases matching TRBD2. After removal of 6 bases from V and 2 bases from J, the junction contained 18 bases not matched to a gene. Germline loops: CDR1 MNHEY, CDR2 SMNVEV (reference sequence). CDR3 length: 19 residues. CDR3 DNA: TGTGCCAGCAGGCCAGGGAGGATAGCGGGGGTACCCCTCACAGATACGCAGTATTTT. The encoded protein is CASRPGRIAGVPLTDTQYF.

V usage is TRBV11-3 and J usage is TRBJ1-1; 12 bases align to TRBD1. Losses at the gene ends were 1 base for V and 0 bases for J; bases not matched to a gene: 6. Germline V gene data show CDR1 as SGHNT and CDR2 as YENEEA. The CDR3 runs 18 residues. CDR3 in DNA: TGTGCCAGCAGCTTAGGGGGGACAGGGGGCCATGTGAACACTGAAGCTTTCTTT. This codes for CASSLGGTGGHVNTEAFF.

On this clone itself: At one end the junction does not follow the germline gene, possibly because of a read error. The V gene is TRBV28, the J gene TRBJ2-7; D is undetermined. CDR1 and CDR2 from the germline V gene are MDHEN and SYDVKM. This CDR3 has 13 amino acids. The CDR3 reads CASSLTSETSHTF. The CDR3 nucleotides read TGTGCCAGCAGTTTAACTTCAGAGACTTCCCATACGTTC.

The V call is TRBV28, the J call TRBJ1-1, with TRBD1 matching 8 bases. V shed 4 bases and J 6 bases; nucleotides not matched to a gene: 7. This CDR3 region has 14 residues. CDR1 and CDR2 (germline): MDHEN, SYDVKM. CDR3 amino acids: CASSSGQGGSEAFF. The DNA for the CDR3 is TGTGCCAGCAGTTCTGGACAGGGCGGGTCTGAAGCTTTCTTT.

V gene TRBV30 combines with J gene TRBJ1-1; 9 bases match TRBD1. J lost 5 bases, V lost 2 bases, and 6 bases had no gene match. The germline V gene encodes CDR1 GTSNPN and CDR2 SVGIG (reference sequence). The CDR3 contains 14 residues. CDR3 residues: CAWSIGQGRTEAFF. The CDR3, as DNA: TGTGCCTGGAGTATCGGACAGGGGAGGACTGAAGCTTTCTTT.

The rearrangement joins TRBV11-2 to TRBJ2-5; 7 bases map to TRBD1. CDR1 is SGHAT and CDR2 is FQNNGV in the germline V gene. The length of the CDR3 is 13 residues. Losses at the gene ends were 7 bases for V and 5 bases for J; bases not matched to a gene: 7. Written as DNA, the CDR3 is TGTGCCAGCACCACAGGGGTAGGGGAGACCCAGTACTTC. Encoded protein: CASTTGVGETQYF.

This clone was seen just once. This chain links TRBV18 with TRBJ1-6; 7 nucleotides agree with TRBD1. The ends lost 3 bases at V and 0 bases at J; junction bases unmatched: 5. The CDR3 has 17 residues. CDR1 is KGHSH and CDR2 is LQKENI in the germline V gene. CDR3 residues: CASSPTGPSSYNSPLHF. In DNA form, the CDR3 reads TGTGCCAGCTCACCGACAGGGCCCAGCTCCTATAATTCACCCCTCCACTTT.

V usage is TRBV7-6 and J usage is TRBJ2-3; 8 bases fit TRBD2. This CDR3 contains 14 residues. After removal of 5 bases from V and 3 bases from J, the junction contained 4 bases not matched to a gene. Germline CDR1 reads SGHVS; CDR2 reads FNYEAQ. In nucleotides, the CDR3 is TGTGCCAGCAGCCCGGGGGGGGGTACAGATACGCAGTATTTT. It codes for CASSPGGGTDTQYF.

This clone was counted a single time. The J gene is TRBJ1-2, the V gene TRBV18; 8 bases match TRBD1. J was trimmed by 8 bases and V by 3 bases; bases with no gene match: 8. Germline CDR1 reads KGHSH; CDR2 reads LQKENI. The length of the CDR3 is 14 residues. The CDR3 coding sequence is TGTGCCAGCTCACCGCAGGGGGCTTTTGTGGGCTACACCTTC. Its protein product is CASSPQGAFVGYTF.

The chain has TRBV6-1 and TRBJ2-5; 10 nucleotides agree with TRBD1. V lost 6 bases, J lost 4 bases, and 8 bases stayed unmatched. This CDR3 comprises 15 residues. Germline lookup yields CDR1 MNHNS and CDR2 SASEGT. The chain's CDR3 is CASSPTGGIGETQYF. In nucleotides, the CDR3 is TGTGCCAGCAGCCCGACAGGGGGCATTGGAGAGACCCAGTACTTC.

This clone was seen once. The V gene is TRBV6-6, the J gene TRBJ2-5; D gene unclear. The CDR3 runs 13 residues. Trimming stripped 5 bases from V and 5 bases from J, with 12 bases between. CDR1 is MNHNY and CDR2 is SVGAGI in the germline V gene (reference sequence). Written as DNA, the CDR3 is TGTGCCAGCAGTCTCGACCCGAGGGAGACCCAGTACTTC. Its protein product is CASSLDPRETQYF.

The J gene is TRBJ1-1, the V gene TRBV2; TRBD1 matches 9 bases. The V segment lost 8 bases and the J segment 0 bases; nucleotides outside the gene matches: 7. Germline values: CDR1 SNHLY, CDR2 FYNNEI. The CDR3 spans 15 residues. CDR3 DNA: TGTGCCAGCGGCCTACAGGGGGCACTGAACACTGAAGCTTTCTTT. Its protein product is CASGLQGALNTEAFF.

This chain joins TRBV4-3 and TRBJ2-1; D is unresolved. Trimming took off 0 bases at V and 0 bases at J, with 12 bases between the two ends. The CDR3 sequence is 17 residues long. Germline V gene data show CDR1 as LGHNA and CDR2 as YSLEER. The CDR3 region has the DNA TGCGCCAGCAGCCAAGATACAGTTTTTGGCTCCTACAATGAGCAGTTCTTC. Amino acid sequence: CASSQDTVFGSYNEQFF.

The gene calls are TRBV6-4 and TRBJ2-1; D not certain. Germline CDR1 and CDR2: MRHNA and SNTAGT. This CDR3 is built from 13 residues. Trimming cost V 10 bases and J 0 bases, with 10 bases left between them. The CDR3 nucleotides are TGTGCCACCTCGTTAGACTCCTACAATGAGCAGTTCTTC. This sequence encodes CATSLDSYNEQFF.

The chain's CDR3 is CATSSGTWSPLHF. The DNA for the CDR3 is TGTGCCACCAGCAGCGGGACTTGGTCACCCCTCCACTTT. This rearrangement joins TRBV15 to TRBJ1-6; D perhaps matches TRBD1 (5 bases). Germline V gene lookup returns CDR1 LNHNV and CDR2 YYDKDF (reference sequence). This CDR3 is built from 13 residues. V dropped 3 bases and J dropped 10 bases, with 10 bases sitting between them.

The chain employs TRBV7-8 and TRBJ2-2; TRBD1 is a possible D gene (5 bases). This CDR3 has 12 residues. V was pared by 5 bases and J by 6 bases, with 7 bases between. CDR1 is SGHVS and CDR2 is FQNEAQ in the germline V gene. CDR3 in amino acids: CASSPRAGELFF. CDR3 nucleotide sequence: TGTGCCAGCAGCCCCAGGGCCGGGGAGCTGTTTTTT.

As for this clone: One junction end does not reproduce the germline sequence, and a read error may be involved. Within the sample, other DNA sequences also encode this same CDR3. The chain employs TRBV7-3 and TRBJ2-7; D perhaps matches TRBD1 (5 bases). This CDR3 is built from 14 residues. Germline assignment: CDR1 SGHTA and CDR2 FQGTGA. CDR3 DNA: TGCGCCAGCAGCCAAGTTCAGGGAATCTACGAGCAGTACTTC. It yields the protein CASSQVQGIYEQYF.

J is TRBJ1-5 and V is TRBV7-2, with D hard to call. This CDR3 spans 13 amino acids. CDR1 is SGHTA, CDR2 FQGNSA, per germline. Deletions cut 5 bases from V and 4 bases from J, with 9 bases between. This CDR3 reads CASSQRTNQPQHF. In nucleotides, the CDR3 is TGTGCCAGCAGCCAACGAACTAATCAGCCCCAGCATTTT. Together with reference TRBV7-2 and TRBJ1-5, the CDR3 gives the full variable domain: GAGVSQSPSNKVTEKGKDVELRCDPISGHTALYWYRQSLGQGLEFLIYFQGNSAPDKSGLPSDRFSAERTGGSVSTLTIQRTQQEDSAVYLCASSQRTNQPQHFGDGTRLSIL.